The rows below give T cell receptor beta chains drawn from one sample of a study of T cells in Graves' hyperthyroidism and ophthalmopathy. Via MiXCR, TCRdb re-called the multiplex PCR reads, giving one row per CDR3 protein. This sample has 700,000 to 850,000 distinct CDR3 sequences; roughly a third occur once, and the top ten carry around a third. Sequencing input: blood. These receptors were collected from a woman aged 35 to 49 with Graves' hyperthyroidism. CDR3s leave out the opening cysteine and the closing phenylalanine or tryptophan. The size field is filled for only some rows; it gives once, few, many or a size class.

clone_size	v_call	j_call	cdr3_aa
-	TRBV2	TRBJ1-5	ASLSNQPQH
-	TRBV7-9	TRBJ2-6	AGSSWTGHSGANVLT
many	TRBV29-1	TRBJ1-1	SVGQVLF
few	TRBV7-9	TRBJ2-5	ASTPEAALGETQY
few	TRBV7-9	TRBJ1-2	ASSLDEGRGYT
once	TRBV7-2	TRBJ2-7	ASSPGLAGGPKEQY
many	TRBV6-5	TRBJ1-1	ASSYSNSLNTEAF
-	TRBV24-1	TRBJ2-7	ASSPPPTPFEQY
-	TRBV5-1	TRBJ1-2	ASSEQGANGYT
few	TRBV7-6	TRBJ1-3	ASSPHRGDGNTIY
few	TRBV14	TRBJ1-5	ASSRDRGHSNQPQH
many	TRBV15	TRBJ2-5	ATSKQGETQY
-	TRBV7-8	TRBJ1-5	ASSLAEGQGGQPQH
-	TRBV12-3/TRBV12-4	TRBJ1-1	ASSSPTGEAEAF
once	TRBV6-1	TRBJ1-2	ASRAGRGLYGYT
many	TRBV7-2	TRBJ1-2	ASSYATPNYGYT
many	TRBV7-9	TRBJ1-4	ASSGTGFNEKLF
many	TRBV7-2	TRBJ2-3	ASSSAYRGEATDTQY
many	TRBV7-6	TRBJ2-5	ASSLEGQGLLVETQY
-	TRBV30	TRBJ1-1	AWSRGPQTEAF
many	TRBV12-3/TRBV12-4	TRBJ2-7	ASSSGTGVTEQY
many	TRBV2	TRBJ1-6	ASIRTGGSYNSPLH
-	TRBV20-1	TRBJ2-2	SARQDPFPNTGELF
-	TRBV10-2	TRBJ1-1	ASSQGVMAKKDTEAF
-	TRBV5-1	TRBJ1-1	ASSPRALGIGTEAF
few	TRBV19	TRBJ1-1	ASSTTGGGPEAF
many	TRBV4-3	TRBJ1-1	ASSQTGTRAF
many	TRBV25-1	TRBJ2-5	ASSELAAPQETQY
many	TRBV4-1	TRBJ2-5	ASSQDRGTQY
-	TRBV4-2	TRBJ2-7	ASRLLTGWTYEQY
many	TRBV19	TRBJ1-2	ASSMDGYT
-	TRBV9	TRBJ1-1	ASSVRGFQGKNTEAF
-	TRBV2	TRBJ1-5	ASSFRGFDQPQH
-	TRBV12-3/TRBV12-4	TRBJ2-6	ASSLSLT
-	TRBV7-1	TRBJ1-5	ASSGAGGRETQH
-	TRBV6-6	TRBJ2-5	ASSRFPGQRETQY
many	TRBV6-2/TRBV6-3	TRBJ2-5	ASSYGRETQY
-	TRBV7-9	TRBJ2-7	ASSKLAGNYEQY
-	TRBV6-6	TRBJ2-2	ASSETGAGTGELF
-	TRBV6-2/TRBV6-3	TRBJ1-3	ASREEGRTALY